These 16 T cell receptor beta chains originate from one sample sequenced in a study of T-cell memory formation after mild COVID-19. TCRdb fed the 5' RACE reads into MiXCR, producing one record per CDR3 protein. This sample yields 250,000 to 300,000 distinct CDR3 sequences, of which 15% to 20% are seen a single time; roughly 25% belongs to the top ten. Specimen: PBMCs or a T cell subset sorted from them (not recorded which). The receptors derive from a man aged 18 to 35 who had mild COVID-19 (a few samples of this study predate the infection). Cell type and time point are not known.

CDR3 nucleotide sequence: TGTGCCATCTCGGCGGCACGGTTGAATTACAATGAGCAGTTCTTC. This translates into CAISAARLNYNEQFF. V usage is TRBV6-6 and J usage is TRBJ2-1; no reliable D call. The CDR3 runs to 15 residues. From germline, CDR1 is MNHNY and CDR2 SVGAGI (reference sequence). The V end lost 10 bases, the J end lost 4 bases, and 20 bases lay between the germline ends.

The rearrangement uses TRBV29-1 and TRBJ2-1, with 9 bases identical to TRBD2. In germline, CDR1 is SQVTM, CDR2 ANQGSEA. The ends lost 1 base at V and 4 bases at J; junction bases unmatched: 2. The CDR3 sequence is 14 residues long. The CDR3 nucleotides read TGCAGCGTTGAAGGGACTAGCGTTTACAATGAGCAGTTCTTC. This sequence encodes CSVEGTSVYNEQFF.

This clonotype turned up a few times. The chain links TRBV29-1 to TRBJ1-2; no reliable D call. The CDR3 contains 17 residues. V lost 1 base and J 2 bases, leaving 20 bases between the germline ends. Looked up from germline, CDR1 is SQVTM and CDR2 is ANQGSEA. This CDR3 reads CSVEVRARSFPNYGYTF. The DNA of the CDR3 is TGCAGCGTTGAAGTCCGGGCCAGGTCGTTTCCAAACTATGGCTACACCTTC. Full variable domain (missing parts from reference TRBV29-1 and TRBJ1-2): SAVISQKPSRDICQRGTSLTIQCQVDSQVTMMFWYRQQPGQSLTLIATANQGSEATYESGFVIDKFPISRPNLTFSTLTVSNMSPEDSSIYLCSVEVRARSFPNYGYTFGSGTRLTVV.

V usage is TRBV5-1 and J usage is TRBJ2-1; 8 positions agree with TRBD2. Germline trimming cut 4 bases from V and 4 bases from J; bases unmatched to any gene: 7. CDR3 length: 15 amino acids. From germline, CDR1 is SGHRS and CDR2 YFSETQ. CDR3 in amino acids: CASSEGRGGYNEQFF. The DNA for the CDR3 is TGCGCCAGCAGCGAGGGACGCGGGGGGTACAATGAGCAGTTCTTC.

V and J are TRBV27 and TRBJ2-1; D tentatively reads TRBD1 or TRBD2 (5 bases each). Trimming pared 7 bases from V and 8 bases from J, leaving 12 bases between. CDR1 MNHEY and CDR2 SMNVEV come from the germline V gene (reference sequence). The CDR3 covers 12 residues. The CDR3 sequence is CASKERDHEQFF. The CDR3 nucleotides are TGTGCCAGCAAGGAGAGGGACCATGAGCAGTTCTTC.

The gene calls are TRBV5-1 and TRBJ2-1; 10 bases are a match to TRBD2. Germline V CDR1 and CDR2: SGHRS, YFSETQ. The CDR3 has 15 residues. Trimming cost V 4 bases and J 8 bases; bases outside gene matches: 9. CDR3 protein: CASSRPSGGVHEQFF. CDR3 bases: TGCGCCAGCAGCCGCCCGAGCGGGGGGGTTCATGAGCAGTTCTTC.

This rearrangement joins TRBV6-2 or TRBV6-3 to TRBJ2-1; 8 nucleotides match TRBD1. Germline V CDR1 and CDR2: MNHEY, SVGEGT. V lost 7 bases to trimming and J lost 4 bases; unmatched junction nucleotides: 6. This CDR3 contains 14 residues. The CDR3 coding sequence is TGTGCCAGCACAAGGAGACAGGGGTACAATGAGCAGTTCTTC. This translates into CASTRRQGYNEQFF.

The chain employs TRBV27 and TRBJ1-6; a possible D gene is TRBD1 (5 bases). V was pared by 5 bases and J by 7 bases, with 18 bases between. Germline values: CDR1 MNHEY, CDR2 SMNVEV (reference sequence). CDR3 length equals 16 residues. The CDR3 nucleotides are TGTGCCAGCAGTCCCCCACGGAGGGGCCTAAATTCACCCCTCCACTTT. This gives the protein CASSPPRRGLNSPLHF.

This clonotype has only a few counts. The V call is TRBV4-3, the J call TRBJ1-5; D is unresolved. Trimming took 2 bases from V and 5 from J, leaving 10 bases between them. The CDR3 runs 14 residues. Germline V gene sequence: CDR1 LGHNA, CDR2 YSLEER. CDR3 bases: TGCGCCAGCAGCCAACAACATAGAGATCAGCCCCAGCATTTT. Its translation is CASSQQHRDQPQHF.

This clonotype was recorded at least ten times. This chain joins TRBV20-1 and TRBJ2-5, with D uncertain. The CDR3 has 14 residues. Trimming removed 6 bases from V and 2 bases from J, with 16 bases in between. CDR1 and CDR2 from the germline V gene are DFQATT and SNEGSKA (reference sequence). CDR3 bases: TGCAGTGCCCCCCGGCCGGGCAGACAAGAGACCCAGTACTTC. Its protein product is CSAPRPGRQETQYF.

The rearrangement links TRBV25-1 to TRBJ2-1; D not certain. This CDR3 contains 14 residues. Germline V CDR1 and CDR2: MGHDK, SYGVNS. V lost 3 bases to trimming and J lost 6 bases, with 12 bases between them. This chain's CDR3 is CASSDESRFNEQFF. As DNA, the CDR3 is TGTGCCAGCAGTGACGAAAGCAGGTTCAATGAGCAGTTCTTC.

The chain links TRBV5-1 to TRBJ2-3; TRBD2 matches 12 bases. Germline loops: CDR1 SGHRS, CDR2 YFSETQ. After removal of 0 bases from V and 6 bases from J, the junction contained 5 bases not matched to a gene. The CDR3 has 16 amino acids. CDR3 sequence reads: CASSLASGGATDTQYF. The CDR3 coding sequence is TGCGCCAGCAGCTTGGCTAGCGGGGGGGCCACGGATACGCAGTATTTT.

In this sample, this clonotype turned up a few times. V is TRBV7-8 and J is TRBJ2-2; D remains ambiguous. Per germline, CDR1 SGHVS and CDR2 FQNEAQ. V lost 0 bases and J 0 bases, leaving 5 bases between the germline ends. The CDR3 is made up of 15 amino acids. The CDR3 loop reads CASSLARPNTGELFF. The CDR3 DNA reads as TGTGCCAGCAGCTTAGCCCGGCCGAACACCGGGGAGCTGTTTTTT.

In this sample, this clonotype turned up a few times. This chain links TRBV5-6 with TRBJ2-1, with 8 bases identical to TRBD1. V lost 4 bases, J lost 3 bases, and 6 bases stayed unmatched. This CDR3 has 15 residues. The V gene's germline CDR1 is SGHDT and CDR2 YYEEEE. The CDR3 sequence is CASSPTDRDYNEQFF. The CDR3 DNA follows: TGTGCCAGCAGCCCGACGGACAGGGACTACAATGAGCAGTTCTTC.

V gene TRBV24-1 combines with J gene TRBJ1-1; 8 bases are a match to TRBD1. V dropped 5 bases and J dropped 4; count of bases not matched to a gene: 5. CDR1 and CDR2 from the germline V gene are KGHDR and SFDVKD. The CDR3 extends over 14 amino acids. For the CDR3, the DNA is TGTGCCACCAGTGCTGGGGACAGGCCCACTGAAGCTTTCTTT. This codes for CATSAGDRPTEAFF.

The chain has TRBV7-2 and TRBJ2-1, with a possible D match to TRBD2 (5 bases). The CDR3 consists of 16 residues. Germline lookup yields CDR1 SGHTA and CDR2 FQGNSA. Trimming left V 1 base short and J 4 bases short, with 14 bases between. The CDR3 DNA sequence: TGTGCCAGCAGCTTAGGGGTTAGCGCGATATACAATGAGCAGTTCTTC. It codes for CASSLGVSAIYNEQFF.